Listed below are T cell receptor beta chains from one sample, sequenced in a study of T cell changes during pregnancy in multiple sclerosis. Method: immunoSEQ multiplex PCR; TCRdb's copy keeps in-frame clones and lacks some. This sample has tens of thousands of clones, with 92% found just once. This sample comprised peripheral blood, obtained in the second trimester of pregnancy. The receptor source for this set is a female donor with multiple sclerosis, enrolled in a pregnancy study. CDR3s include the opening cysteine and the closing phenylalanine or tryptophan. The D gene is left open where the match is weak. The size of a clone is reported for some rows only, either as once, few or many, or as a class for expanded clones.

v_call	d_call	clone_size	j_call	cdr3_length	cdr3_aa	cdr3_nt
TRBV6-1	TRBD1	NA	TRBJ2-1	16	CASSEVTGGGHNEQFF	TGTGCCAGCAGTGAAGTGACAGGGGGCGGACACAATGAGCAGTTCTTC
TRBV2	NA	NA	TRBJ1-3	14	CASSLDISGNTIYF	TGTGCCAGCAGCTTGGACATCTCTGGAAACACCATATATTTT
TRBV7-9	NA	once	TRBJ2-7	18	CASSGPGHSGKSSYEQYF	TGTGCCAGCAGCGGACCGGGACACAGCGGGAAGAGCTCCTACGAGCAGTACTTC
TRBV7-9	TRBD2	NA	TRBJ2-5	16	CASSFPSGGLQETQYF	TGTGCCAGCAGCTTCCCTAGCGGGGGCCTCCAAGAGACCCAGTACTTC
TRBV28	NA	NA	TRBJ2-7	15	CASSLPDTGFREQYF	TGTGCCAGCAGTTTACCCGATACAGGGTTTCGCGAGCAGTACTTC
TRBV12-5	NA	NA	TRBJ2-1	11	CASGPDNEQFF	TGTGCTAGTGGTCCTGACAATGAGCAGTTCTTC
TRBV7-9	TRBD1	NA	TRBJ1-6	17	CASSLPIGTGVGSPLHF	TGTGCCAGCAGCTTGCCCATAGGGACAGGGGTTGGTTCACCCCTCCACTTT
TRBV7-2	TRBD1	NA	TRBJ2-1	15	CASNTRGQGYNEQFF	TGTGCCAGCAACACCCGAGGACAGGGGTACAATGAGCAGTTCTTC
TRBV2	NA	NA	TRBJ1-6	13	CASSKGLGSPLHF	TGTGCCAGCTCTAAGGGGTTAGGGTCACCCCTCCACTTT
TRBV13	NA	NA	TRBJ1-2	17	CASSLSEGEGLGYGYTF	TGTGCCAGCAGCTTGTCGGAGGGGGAGGGGCTTGGCTATGGCTACACCTTC
TRBV11-3	NA	NA	TRBJ1-5	16	CASSLYRPSVNQPQHF	TGTGCCAGCAGCTTATATCGTCCCAGTGTCAATCAGCCCCAGCATTTT
TRBV7-9	NA	NA	TRBJ1-4	16	CASSRTKTAEDEKLFF	TGTGCCAGCAGCCGCACCAAGACAGCAGAAGATGAAAAACTGTTTTTT
TRBV23-1	TRBD1	NA	TRBJ1-2	19	CASSQFAGTGVERVCGYTF	TGCGCCAGCAGTCAATTCGCCGGGACAGGGGTAGAGAGGGTCTGTGGCTACACCTTC
TRBV11-1	NA	NA	TRBJ1-2	13	CASSRSTGPGYTF	TGTGCCAGCAGTCGCTCTACAGGGCCTGGCTACACCTTC
TRBV18	NA	NA	TRBJ1-1	14	CASSASYLNTEAFF	TGTGCCAGCTCAGCCTCCTACTTGAACACTGAAGCTTTCTTT
TRBV19	NA	once	TRBJ2-2	15	CASSQVGGRMGELFF	TGTGCCAGTAGCCAGGTTGGAGGGCGAATGGGGGAGCTGTTTTTT
TRBV4-1	TRBD1	NA	TRBJ2-1	17	CASSQIGAGTGAPEQFF	TGCGCCAGCAGCCAAATAGGAGCCGGGACAGGGGCCCCTGAGCAGTTCTTC
TRBV7-9	NA	few	TRBJ2-7	15	CASSLTQGRSYEQYF	TGTGCCAGCAGCTTAACCCAGGGGCGCTCCTACGAGCAGTACTTC
TRBV6-1	TRBD1	NA	TRBJ2-2	14	CASITGGDTGELFF	TGTGCCAGCATTACAGGGGGTGACACCGGGGAGCTGTTTTTT
TRBV27	NA	NA	TRBJ1-2	13	CASSLGGSYGYTF	TGTGCCAGCAGTTTGGGGGGGAGCTATGGCTACACCTTC
TRBV28	NA	NA	TRBJ2-6	12	CATHSGANVLTF	TGTGCCACCCACTCTGGGGCCAACGTCCTGACTTTC
TRBV5-1	NA	once	TRBJ2-5	15	CASSLVPTREETQYF	TGCGCCAGCAGCTTGGTGCCCACGAGGGAAGAGACCCAGTACTTC
TRBV11-3	TRBD1	NA	TRBJ2-5	13	CASVRTGQETQYF	TGTGCCAGCGTGCGGACAGGTCAAGAGACCCAGTACTTC
TRBV29-1	TRBD1	NA	TRBJ1-2	12	CSAPTGGYGYTF	TGCAGCGCCCCCACAGGGGGCTATGGCTACACCTTC
TRBV4-3	NA	NA	TRBJ1-1	15	CASSQGLGRVAEAFF	TGCGCCAGCAGCCAAGGTTTGGGGAGGGTGGCTGAAGCTTTCTTT
TRBV7-8	NA	NA	TRBJ1-6	14	CASSSTATNSPLHF	TGTGCCAGCAGCTCGACAGCGACTAATTCACCCCTCCACTTT
TRBV6-1	TRBD1	once	TRBJ1-5	14	CASSVDRANQPQHF	TGTGCCAGCAGTGTGGACAGGGCGAATCAGCCCCAGCATTTT
TRBV27	TRBD1	NA	TRBJ1-5	17	CASSLGSLGQGNQPQHF	TGTGCCAGCAGTTTGGGGTCCTTGGGACAGGGGAATCAGCCCCAGCATTTT
TRBV7-3	TRBD1	NA	TRBJ2-7	13	CASSKTGDYEQYF	TGTGCCAGCAGCAAGACAGGGGACTACGAGCAGTACTTC
TRBV19	NA	NA	TRBJ1-6	14	CASSGGSHNSPLHF	TGTGCCAGTAGTGGGGGCTCCCATAATTCACCCCTCCACTTT
TRBV12-5	NA	NA	TRBJ2-5	12	CAGVWTPETQYF	TGTGCTGGCGTTTGGACACCAGAGACCCAGTACTTC
TRBV10-2	NA	NA	TRBJ2-7	12	CASSDRGYEQYF	TGCGCCAGCAGTGACAGGGGCTACGAGCAGTACTTC
TRBV29-1	NA	NA	TRBJ2-5	14	CSVDQVGSGETQYF	TGCAGCGTTGATCAGGTCGGGAGTGGTGAGACCCAGTACTTC
TRBV2	TRBD2	NA	TRBJ2-5	15	CASRGLAGFSETQYF	TGTGCCAGCAGGGGACTAGCGGGGTTCTCGGAGACCCAGTACTTC
TRBV7-2	NA	NA	TRBJ1-3	14	CASSLGGGGNTIYF	TGTGCCAGCAGCTTAGGCGGAGGAGGAAACACCATATATTTT
TRBV28	NA	NA	TRBJ1-5	15	CASRPQGHSNQPQHF	TGTGCCAGCAGACCCCAGGGTCATAGCAATCAGCCCCAGCATTTT
TRBV2	NA	NA	TRBJ1-4	12	CASREGGEKLFF	TGTGCCAGCAGGGAAGGCGGGGAAAAACTGTTTTTT
TRBV11-2	TRBD2	NA	TRBJ2-1	17	CASSSPLAGGPFDEQFF	TGTGCCAGCAGCTCCCCCCTGGCGGGAGGGCCTTTTGATGAGCAGTTCTTC
TRBV6-5	NA	once	TRBJ2-2	16	CASSYTGLLITGELFF	TGTGCCAGCAGTTACACGGGACTGCTGATAACCGGGGAGCTGTTTTTT
TRBV5-1	TRBD2	NA	TRBJ2-5	17	CASSFSGTSGSGETQYF	TGCGCCAGCAGCTTCTCCGGGACTAGCGGGAGTGGCGAGACCCAGTACTTC
TRBV9	TRBD1	NA	TRBJ1-2	15	CASSPRQGLNYGYTF	TGTGCCAGCAGCCCTCGACAGGGTTTGAACTATGGCTACACCTTC
TRBV7-2	NA	once	TRBJ2-2	16	CASTFLGARSTGELFF	TGTGCCAGCACCTTCTTGGGGGCACGGAGCACCGGGGAGCTGTTTTTT